The subject of this entry is one T cell receptor (beta chain). CDR3 length: 13 residues. Germline V CDR1 and CDR2: LGHNA, YSLEER. Deletions cut 1 base from V and 4 bases from J, with 7 bases between. Generated by immunoSEQ multiplex PCR, the TCRdb table keeps only in-frame clones and is missing some. The data hold 75,000 to 100,000 clones, with 80% to 95% observed a single time. These data are taken from a study of control samples from healthy donors and cancer patients. Sequencing was done on a sample of blood. The J gene is TRBJ1-1, the V gene TRBV4-3, with no clear D. The receptor was derived from a human donor in good health. The donor label of this sample is uncertain. CDR3: CASSQVRLTEAFF. The CDR3 DNA sequence: TGCGCCAGCAGCCAAGTCCGCCTCACTGAAGCTTTCTTT.